This T cell receptor beta chain stems from a study of cytomegalovirus exposure and HLA in healthy donors. Study-wide background: Across under 450 genotyped donors, more than 75% landed in the Caucasian-associated ancestry cluster. Broader study findings: TCR beta V segments were, for the most part, productive about 87% or about 30% of the time in an earlier analysis.

CDR1 is MDHEN and CDR2 is SYDVKM in the germline V gene. The CDR3 extends over 16 amino acids. With V trimmed by 2 bases and J by 6 bases, 6 bases remained unmatched. The PCR was carried out with 60 Vbeta primers and 13 Jbeta primers. The assay was immunoSEQ multiplex PCR, and TCRdb's table has in-frame clones only and misses some. Of hundreds of thousands of clones in the sample, less than 80% were seen once. A word on this clone: Its antigen is not identified.

This TCR was recovered from a girl under 10 years old in good health and CMV-seronegative. The V and J genes are TRBV28 and TRBJ1-5; 11 bases fit TRBD1. The sequenced sample was PBMCs. CDR3 coding DNA: TGTGCCAGCAGTTTAATCCGGACAGGGGGCGGTCAGCCCCAGCATTTT. This encodes CASSLIRTGGGQPQHF.